One TCR beta chain is described in this entry. No antigen is known for it. This entry belongs to a study of cytomegalovirus exposure and HLA in healthy donors. About the study: Researchers previously reported finding roughly 120 million unique TCR beta sequences from roughly 170 million T cells. Study outcomes and limitations: Among donors in an Asian-associated ancestry cluster, a later analysis reportedly found fewer N-insertions than the roughly 700-donor mean.

Donors consisted of healthy bone marrow donors. Looked up from germline, CDR1 is GTSNPN and CDR2 is SVGIG (reference sequence). The length of the CDR3 is 12 residues. V dropped 1 base and J dropped 11; count of bases not matched to a gene: 5. PCR was performed using 60 Vbeta and 13 Jbeta primers. Libraries were prepared by immunoSEQ multiplex PCR; TCRdb keeps only in-frame clonotypes and omits some of them. This sample has 170,000 or so clones, with around 81% found just once. Material for sequencing was PBMCs. The chain joins TRBV30 to TRBJ2-1; TRBD1 aligns across 7 bases. The source of this sequence is a woman in her twenties or thirties in good health and CMV-seronegative. Written as DNA, the CDR3 is TGTGCCTGGAGTGGACGGACAGGACAGCAGTTCTTC. Its translation is CAWSGRTGQQFF. The whole variable domain, filled in from reference TRBV30 and TRBJ2-1, reads SQTIHQWPATLVQPVGSPLSLECTVEGTSNPNLYWYRQAAGRGLQLLFYSVGIGQISSEVPQNLSASRPQDRQFILSSKKLLLSDSGFYLCAWSGRTGQQFFGPGTRLTVL.